This record covers a single TCR beta chain. A J-beta primer mix and a sample-barcoded 5' primer were used in a second PCR of roughly 6 to 12 cycles. MiXCR, applied by TCRdb to the 5' RACE reads, yields one record per CDR3 protein. The data hold about 1.5 million distinct CDR3 sequences, with 35% to 45% observed a single time. This entry belongs to a study of blood T cells in healthy people across ages. Trimming left V 6 bases short and J 0 bases short, with 13 bases between. The CDR3 is made up of 15 amino acids. CDR1 is SGHTA, CDR2 FQGNSA, per germline. The J gene is TRBJ2-3, the V gene TRBV7-2; unclear D gene. Source material: blood. The receptor was derived from a woman aged 18 to 35 in good health. CDR3 coding DNA: TGTGCCAGCAGTCACGACGACCTTAGCACAGATACGCAGTATTTT. It yields the protein CASSHDDLSTDTQYF.